This T cell receptor (beta chain) appears in the sequencing data of a study of T-cell reconstitution after alpha-beta-depleted transplantation in children. Study-level points and caveats: T-cell numbers and diversity one year post-transplant derived largely from freshly generated T cells. Where some patients showed high TCRbeta diversity at day 60, it came from recipient T cells and thymic progenitors that had survived.

At least ten counts were recorded for this clonotype. Antigen unknown. Preparation of the TCRbeta library involved a method that used unique molecular identifiers. TCRdb called the PCR reads again in MiXCR, with one record for every CDR3 protein. Altogether hundreds of thousands of distinct CDR3 sequences are present, approximately 10% being singletons, with the ten largest covering 28%. This CDR3 has 17 amino acids. Germline CDR1 reads SNHLY; CDR2 reads FYNNEI. Unmatched junction bases numbered 16, after V lost 6 bases and J lost 5 bases. The V gene is TRBV2, the J gene TRBJ2-5; TRBD2 matches at 9 bases. Sample: PBMCs, taken before TCRalphabeta/CD19-depleted stem cell transplant. The TCR originated in a child in the first two years of life with acute myeloid leukemia, due to receive a stem cell transplant. The CDR3 nucleotides are TGTGCCAGCAGAGCTCTAGCGGGAAGTTTTCGGATCGAGACCCAGTACTTC. Translation: CASRALAGSFRIETQYF.